One sample yielded the 3 T cell receptor beta chains listed below, sequenced in a study of T-cell reconstitution after alpha-beta-depleted transplantation in children. Preparing the TCRbeta library involved the use of unique molecular identifiers. TCRdb ran MiXCR on the PCR reads and lists one entry per CDR3 protein. The table shows about 610,000 distinct CDR3 sequences, with roughly a tenth occurring only once. The source material was PBMCs from the stem cell graft donor, sampled from the stem cell graft. All receptors come from a human donor who donated a stem cell graft to a child with acute myeloid leukemia.

In its sample, this clonotype was seen many times. CDR3 loop: CSARGAGGVNIQYF. CDR3 nucleotide sequence: TGCAGTGCTAGAGGAGCGGGAGGTGTGAACATTCAGTACTTC. The chain recombines TRBV20-1 with TRBJ2-4, with 9 bases identical to TRBD2. The CDR3 loop spans 14 amino acids. The V gene end was trimmed by 1 base and the J gene end by 7 bases; junction bases not matched to a gene: 5. Per germline, CDR1 DFQATT and CDR2 SNEGSKA (reference sequence).

This clonotype was detected only a few times. The chain combines TRBV14 with TRBJ2-7; 13 bases are a match to TRBD2. The CDR3 is 15 residues long. CDR1 and CDR2 from the germline V gene are SGHDN and FVKESK. The J segment lost 3 bases and the V segment lost 6 bases, leaving 5 bases of the junction unmatched. CDR3 amino acids: CASSQGLAGFYEQYF. The CDR3 nucleotides are TGTGCCAGCAGTCAGGGACTAGCGGGATTCTACGAGCAGTACTTC.

The V gene is TRBV12-3 or TRBV12-4, the J gene TRBJ2-7, with TRBD1 matching 8 bases. The CDR3 contains 15 residues. The trim removed 3 bases at V and 2 bases at J, leaving 6 bases unmatched. The CDR3 sequence is CASSFMAGGTYEQYF. The CDR3 region has the DNA TGTGCCAGCAGTTTTATGGCAGGGGGCACCTACGAGCAGTACTTC.